The 31 T cell receptor beta chains listed next were all sequenced from one sample in a study of control samples from healthy donors and cancer patients. The repertoire was sequenced with immunoSEQ multiplex PCR; TCRdb's copy has only in-frame clones and lacks some. The sample holds roughly 120,000 clones, about 94% seen once. Sequencing input: blood. These receptors were taken from a man in his thirties or forties in good health.

The V gene is TRBV28, the J gene TRBJ2-5; 8 bases map to TRBD1. This CDR3 is built from 13 residues. CDR1 and CDR2 (germline): MDHEN, SYDVKM. V lost 7 bases and J lost 5; bases outside the gene matches: 6. This CDR3 is CASISGGRETQYF. The DNA of the CDR3 is TGTGCCAGCATCTCAGGGGGCCGGGAGACCCAGTACTTC.

Only one count was recorded for this clone. CDR3 amino acids: CASSQGRFNQPQHF. The CDR3 bases are TGTGCCAGCAGCCAAGGACGGTTTAATCAGCCCCAGCATTTT. The chain couples TRBV4-2 to TRBJ1-5, with D uncertain. V lost 1 base and J lost 4, with 8 bases in between. Germline V CDR1 and CDR2: LGHNA, YNFKEQ. This CDR3 spans 14 amino acids.

The chain uses TRBV9 and TRBJ2-3, with D possibly matching TRBD1 (5 bases). Trimming removed 0 bases from V and 10 bases from J, with 6 bases in between. This CDR3 spans 11 amino acids. Germline V gene data show CDR1 as SGDLS and CDR2 as YYNGEE. Here the CDR3 DNA reads TGTGCCAGCAGCGTAGGCAGGGCGCAGTATTTT. Amino acid sequence: CASSVGRAQYF.

The chain carries TRBV9 and TRBJ2-3, with D hard to call. V was trimmed by 0 bases and J by 6 bases, leaving 11 bases between them. Germline loops: CDR1 SGDLS, CDR2 YYNGEE. This CDR3 spans 14 amino acids. The CDR3 region has the DNA TGTGCCAGCAGCGTAGGGATAGTTGGGGATACGCAGTATTTT. Translation gives CASSVGIVGDTQYF.

The chain joins TRBV6-6 to TRBJ1-1, with 9 positions matching TRBD1. J gave up 2 bases and V 5 bases, and 3 bases lay outside the gene matches. Germline loops: CDR1 MNHNY, CDR2 SVGAGI (reference sequence). The CDR3 totals 14 residues. The CDR3 is CASSLTGGNTEAFF. The CDR3 bases are TGTGCCAGCAGTCTGACAGGGGGAAACACTGAAGCTTTCTTT.

The chain couples TRBV5-4 to TRBJ2-2; D is unresolved. Trimming removed 3 bases from V and 1 base from J, with 10 bases in between. The germline CDR1 and CDR2 sequences are SGHNT and YYREEE (reference sequence). The CDR3 runs 15 residues. The CDR3: CASSSDLRNTGELFF. The CDR3 DNA follows: TGTGCCAGCAGCTCGGACCTTAGGAACACCGGGGAGCTGTTTTTT.

This sequence joins TRBV5-4 and TRBJ2-7; the D is unclear. This CDR3 region has 12 residues. Germline V gene data show CDR1 as SGHNT and CDR2 as YYREEE (reference sequence). The V and J ends lost 4 bases and 0 bases respectively, with 5 bases between them. The CDR3 sequence: CASSRPSYEQYF. The CDR3 DNA follows: TGTGCCAGCAGCCGACCCTCCTACGAGCAGTACTTC.

The rearrangement links TRBV19 to TRBJ2-7, with D hard to call. Trimming removed 5 bases from V and 0 bases from J, with 8 bases in between. The CDR3 is 13 amino acids. Germline V lookup: CDR1 LNHDA, CDR2 SQIVND (reference sequence). The CDR3 spells CASSWGSSYEQYF. The CDR3 nucleotides are TGTGCCAGTAGTTGGGGAAGCTCCTACGAGCAGTACTTC.

CDR3 DNA: TGTGCCAGCAGTACACAACGGACCGTCAGCTATGGCTACACCTTC. This encodes CASSTQRTVSYGYTF. The chain carries TRBV6-2 or TRBV6-3 and TRBJ1-2; unclear D gene. This CDR3 spans 15 amino acids. Germline V gene data show CDR1 as MNHEY and CDR2 as SVGEGT. The V end lost 5 bases, the J end lost 4 bases, and 17 bases lay between the germline ends.

This sequence joins TRBV6-5 and TRBJ2-5; perhaps D is TRBD1 or TRBD2 (6 bases each). This CDR3 is 15 amino acids long. The V end was cut by 6 bases, the J end by 5 bases, with 19 bases between. Germline V gene data show CDR1 as MNHEY and CDR2 as SVGAGI. For the CDR3, the DNA is TGTGCCAGCAGCGCACTTAGGGGGGCGGGGGAGACCCAGTACTTC. It encodes CASSALRGAGETQYF.

The chain joins TRBV27 to TRBJ1-4; TRBD1 agrees at 7 bases. V lost 2 bases, J lost 10 bases, and 10 bases stayed unmatched. CDR1 is MNHEY, CDR2 SMNVEV, per germline (reference sequence). CDR3 length: 15 amino acids. The CDR3 DNA sequence: TGTGCCAGCAGTTTAACAGGGGAGCGTAGAGGAAAACTGTTTTTT. This codes for CASSLTGERRGKLFF.

Here the CDR3 DNA reads TGTGCCAGCAGCCAAGATCGACAGGGGGGCTACACCTTC. Amino acids: CASSQDRQGGYTF. This sequence joins TRBV14 and TRBJ1-2; 8 bases line up with TRBD1. V lost 0 bases to trimming and J lost 8 bases; unmatched junction nucleotides: 2. CDR3 length equals 13 residues. Looked up from germline, CDR1 is SGHDN and CDR2 is FVKESK.

A single count supports this clone. This chain connects TRBV2 to TRBJ1-2; TRBD1 aligns across 7 bases. V trimming: 4 bases; J trimming: 8 bases; junction bases outside the gene matches: 10. CDR3 size: 14 residues. The germline gives CDR1 SNHLY, CDR2 FYNNEI. The CDR3: CASSVRPRGTGYTF. CDR3 DNA sequence: TGTGCCAGCAGTGTAAGGCCCAGGGGGACGGGCTACACCTTC.

The rearrangement uses TRBV27 and TRBJ1-4; D gene uncertain. The CDR3 sequence is 14 residues long. CDR1 is MNHEY and CDR2 is SMNVEV in the germline V gene (reference sequence). The V gene lost 3 bases and the J gene lost 8 bases, with 13 bases spanning the gap. The CDR3 region is CASSFLTGEEKLFF. As DNA, the CDR3 is TGTGCCAGCAGTTTCCTTACCGGGGAGGAAAAACTGTTTTTT.

This CDR3 is CASSPRDRGTEAFF. The CDR3, as DNA: TGCGCCAGCAGCCCCCGGGACAGGGGTACTGAAGCTTTCTTT. The chain couples TRBV4-3 to TRBJ1-1; 10 nucleotides align to TRBD1. Germline values: CDR1 LGHNA, CDR2 YSLEER. After removal of 4 bases from V and 5 bases from J, the junction contained 4 bases not matched to a gene. This CDR3 region has 14 residues.

The rearrangement links TRBV7-2 to TRBJ1-4; no firm D call. V dropped 1 base and J dropped 5 bases, with 11 bases sitting between them. The length of the CDR3 is 15 residues. Germline assignment: CDR1 SGHTA and CDR2 FQGNSA. CDR3 bases: TGTGCCAGCAGCTTAGAACCTCAAGGAAATGAAAAACTGTTTTTT. Translation gives CASSLEPQGNEKLFF.

In its sample, this clone was seen a few times. V is TRBV28 and J is TRBJ1-2; TRBD1 matches at 10 bases. Germline CDR1 reads MDHEN; CDR2 reads SYDVKM. The CDR3 is 14 amino acids. V shed 6 bases and J 8 bases; nucleotides not matched to a gene: 9. CDR3 sequence reads: CASRGTGEVEGYTF. CDR3 coding DNA: TGTGCCAGCAGGGGGACAGGGGAGGTGGAAGGCTACACCTTC.

V and J are TRBV19 and TRBJ2-7; 9 nucleotides match TRBD2. V lost 1 base to trimming and J lost 2 bases; unmatched junction nucleotides: 3. Looked up from germline, CDR1 is LNHDA and CDR2 is SQIVND (reference sequence). The CDR3 has 15 residues. The chain's CDR3 is CASSIALAGTYEQYF. The CDR3 DNA is TGTGCCAGTAGTATAGCTCTAGCGGGGACCTACGAGCAGTACTTC. The complete variable domain, with remaining parts taken from reference TRBV19 and TRBJ2-7, reads DGGITQSPKYLFRKEGQNVTLSCEQNLNHDAMYWYRQDPGQGLRLIYYSQIVNDFQKGDIAEGYSVSREKKESFPLTVTSAQKNPTAFYLCASSIALAGTYEQYFGPGTRLTVT.

This rearrangement joins TRBV6-2 or TRBV6-3 to TRBJ2-1; a possible D gene is TRBD1 (6 bases). The CDR3 is 15 amino acids. Trimming stripped 6 bases from V and 6 bases from J, with 18 bases between. Germline values: CDR1 MNHEY, CDR2 SVGEGT. In DNA form, the CDR3 reads TGTGCCAGCAGCAGGGGCGTGGGACCGGTCAATGAGCAGTTCTTC. It specifies CASSRGVGPVNEQFF.

The gene calls are TRBV4-3 and TRBJ2-4; 9 positions agree with TRBD1. The CDR3 totals 15 residues. The junction had 6 bases not matched to a gene; V was cut back by 4 bases and J by 5 bases. CDR1 is LGHNA and CDR2 is YSLEER in the germline V gene. The CDR3 DNA is TGCGCCAGCAGCCCCGGGACAGGGAGCCAAAACATTCAGTACTTC. Amino acid sequence: CASSPGTGSQNIQYF.

This chain joins TRBV9 and TRBJ2-3; 9 bases agree with TRBD2. Trimming took 0 bases from V and 2 from J; bases not matched to a gene: 4. The CDR3 is 16 residues long. The germline CDR1 and CDR2 sequences are SGDLS and YYNGEE. CDR3 in DNA: TGTGCCAGCAGCGTAGGGCTAGCGGGACCCACAGATACGCAGTATTTT. Translating it yields CASSVGLAGPTDTQYF.

The chain links TRBV6-5 to TRBJ1-1; D is possibly TRBD1 (5 bases). CDR1 and CDR2 (germline): MNHEY, SVGAGI. V gave up 0 bases and J gave up 5 bases, with 13 bases separating them. The CDR3 sequence is 15 residues long. CDR3 DNA sequence: TGTGCCAGCAGTTACTCGAATCAGGGACGGACTGAAGCTTTCTTT. This codes for CASSYSNQGRTEAFF.

The chain uses TRBV7-6 and TRBJ2-7, with TRBD2 matching over 7 bases. The V and J ends lost 1 base and 4 bases, in that order; junction bases with no gene match: 7. Germline CDR1 is SGHVS and CDR2 is FNYEAQ. The CDR3 length is 15 residues. This chain's CDR3 is CASSLGKGGPYEQYF. The CDR3 bases are TGTGCCAGCAGCTTAGGCAAGGGAGGGCCTTACGAGCAGTACTTC.

The chain couples TRBV5-5 to TRBJ1-1, with TRBD1 identical over 7 bases. CDR3 length: 16 amino acids. Unmatched junction bases numbered 7, after V lost 0 bases and J lost 2 bases. Germline V gene data show CDR1 as SGHKS and CDR2 as YYEKEE (reference sequence). The CDR3 coding sequence is TGTGCCAGCAGCTTGGAGACAGGGAGGCTAAACACTGAAGCTTTCTTT. This codes for CASSLETGRLNTEAFF.

The chain combines TRBV19 with TRBJ1-2; unclear D gene. Trimming took 7 bases from V and 3 from J, leaving 18 bases between them. The V gene's germline CDR1 is LNHDA and CDR2 SQIVND (reference sequence). There are 15 residues in the CDR3. CDR3 DNA sequence: TGTGCCAGTACCCCGACCCCCGTCGGGGACTATGGCTACACCTTC. It encodes CASTPTPVGDYGYTF. Together with reference TRBV19 and TRBJ1-2, the CDR3 gives the full variable domain: DGGITQSPKYLFRKEGQNVTLSCEQNLNHDAMYWYRQDPGQGLRLIYYSQIVNDFQKGDIAEGYSVSREKKESFPLTVTSAQKNPTAFYLCASTPTPVGDYGYTFGSGTRLTVV.

The rearrangement joins TRBV30 to TRBJ1-3; a possible D gene is TRBD1 (5 bases). The germline V gene has CDR1 GTSNPN and CDR2 SVGIG (reference sequence). Between the trimmed V and J ends, which lost 3 bases and 3 bases, there was a span of 6 bases. This CDR3 comprises 12 residues. CDR3 sequence (DNA): TGTGCCTGGAGGGACATTGGAAACACCATATATTTT. Its protein product is CAWRDIGNTIYF.

The gene calls are TRBV5-1 and TRBJ1-3, with D hard to call. Germline CDR1 SGHRS, CDR2 YFSETQ. This CDR3 has 17 amino acids. Trimming left V 0 bases short and J 0 bases short, with 13 bases between. The CDR3 bases are TGCGCCAGCAGCTTGGCCCCAACCCTCATCTCTGGAAACACCATATATTTT. Translation gives CASSLAPTLISGNTIYF.

V and J are TRBV5-8 and TRBJ1-6; D is undetermined. CDR1 and CDR2 from the germline V gene are SGHTS and YDEGEE. There are 15 residues in the CDR3. V lost 0 bases and J lost 5, with 9 bases in between. This CDR3 is CASSLAYRDNSPLHF. The CDR3 coding sequence is TGTGCCAGCAGCTTGGCATACAGAGATAATTCACCCCTCCACTTT.

The gene calls are TRBV3-1 (or the pseudogene TRBV3-2) and TRBJ1-4; TRBD1 matches at 8 bases. CDR3 size: 13 residues. From germline, CDR1 is LGHDT and CDR2 YNNKEL (reference sequence). The junction had 4 bases not matched to a gene; V was cut back by 6 bases and J by 7 bases. The CDR3 DNA follows: TGTGCCAGCAGGGAACAGGGGGGTGAAAAACTGTTTTTT. Its translation is CASREQGGEKLFF.

V and J are TRBV25-1 and TRBJ2-5, with 10 bases matching TRBD2. Per germline, CDR1 MGHDK and CDR2 SYGVNS. CDR3 length equals 15 residues. V dropped 3 bases and J dropped 4; count of bases not matched to a gene: 5. The CDR3 region is CASSDPASGGETQYF. CDR3 in DNA: TGTGCCAGCAGTGACCCAGCTAGCGGGGGAGAGACCCAGTACTTC.

V and J are TRBV6-1 and TRBJ1-6; D remains ambiguous. Trimming cost V 2 bases and J 14 bases, with 4 bases left between them. The CDR3 contains 10 residues. Per germline, CDR1 MNHNS and CDR2 SASEGT. For the CDR3, the DNA is TGTGCCAGCAGTGAAAGCACCCTCCACTTT. Translating gives CASSESTLHF.